This passage covers 20 T cell receptor beta chains from one sample sequenced in a study of shared clonotypes between healthy human individuals. Assay used: immunoSEQ multiplex PCR; TCRdb lists only in-frame clones, some missing. This table holds fewer than 500,000 clones, 75% to 80% found once. Sequencing used PBMCs. The receptors stem from a woman in her forties in good health. Some clones in this sample may be carry-over from other donors' samples.

To note about this clone: One junction end disagrees with the germline gene, perhaps due to a read error. J is TRBJ2-3 and V is TRBV7-7; 11 bases are shared with TRBD1. The CDR3 is made up of 17 amino acids. Germline V gene sequence: CDR1 SSHAT, CDR2 FNYEAQ (reference sequence). The CDR3 here is CASSYLAGTGGINTQYF. In DNA form, the CDR3 reads TGTGCTAGCAGCTACCTGGCTGGGACAGGGGGTATCAATACGCAGTATTTT.

V and J are TRBV11-3 and TRBJ2-1; D not resolved. Germline lookup yields CDR1 SGHNT and CDR2 YENEEA. V lost 5 bases and J lost 8, with 13 bases in between. The CDR3 is 13 residues long. CDR3 region: CASSLDTGHEQFF. In nucleotides, the CDR3 is TGTGCCAGCAGCCTCGACACGGGCCATGAGCAGTTCTTC.

On this clone: A single base separates this from a much larger clone, so it may be a read error. This chain connects TRBV29-1 to TRBJ1-2; D possibly corresponds to TRBD1 (5 bases). V shed 0 bases and J shed 6 bases, with 8 bases lying between them. The CDR3 has 12 residues. Germline CDR1 reads SQVTM; CDR2 reads ANQGSEA. CDR3 residues: CSVEDQGHGYTF. In DNA, the CDR3 is TGCAGCGTTGAAGATCAGGGACATGGCTACACCTTC.

The CDR3 loop is CASSPLAPGTFNTDTQYF. The CDR3 coding sequence is TGTGCCAGCAGCCCCCTGGCCCCCGGGACTTTCAACACAGATACGCAGTATTTT. This chain links TRBV5-4 with TRBJ2-3, with a weak D call TRBD2 (6 bases). Trimming took 4 bases from V and 2 from J, leaving 23 bases between them. Germline CDR1 is SGHNT and CDR2 is YYREEE (reference sequence). This CDR3 is 18 amino acids long. The variable domain in full, completed from reference TRBV5-4 and TRBJ2-3, reads ETGVTQSPTHLIKTRGQQVTLRCSSQSGHNTVSWYQQALGQGPQFIFQYYREEENGRGNFPPRFSGLQFPNYSSELNVNALELDDSALYLCASSPLAPGTFNTDTQYFGPGTRLTVL.

The chain uses TRBV4-1 and TRBJ2-1; D may be TRBD2 (5 bases). Germline CDR1 reads MGHRA; CDR2 reads YSYEKL. This CDR3 region has 16 residues. Trimming took 3 bases from V and 0 from J, leaving 12 bases between them. CDR3 region: CASSHPRLNSYNEQFF. CDR3 DNA sequence: TGCGCCAGCAGCCACCCAAGACTAAACTCCTACAATGAGCAGTTCTTC.

The chain couples TRBV18 to TRBJ2-1, with TRBD2 identical over 7 bases. The length of the CDR3 is 14 residues. CDR1 is KGHSH and CDR2 is LQKENI in the germline V gene. V trimming: 3 bases; J trimming: 8 bases; junction bases outside the gene matches: 7. This chain's CDR3 is CASSPKILADEQFF. CDR3 bases: TGTGCCAGCTCACCGAAAATCCTAGCGGATGAGCAGTTCTTC.

This clone showed up just a few times. This sequence joins TRBV5-1 and TRBJ2-2; the D gene is possibly TRBD2 (6 bases). CDR3 length: 14 residues. Germline-derived CDR1 and CDR2 are SGHRS and YFSETQ. V was cut by 4 bases and J by 4 bases, with 11 bases left in between. The CDR3 here is CASSAGLTTGELFF. DNA of the CDR3: TGCGCCAGCAGCGCGGGACTTACCACCGGGGAGCTGTTTTTT.

In the case of this clone: At one boundary the junction diverges from the germline segment, which might be a read error. V gene TRBV28 combines with J gene TRBJ1-1, with 7 bases lining up with TRBD1. The CDR3 spans 13 residues. Germline V CDR1 and CDR2: MDHEN, SYDVKM. CDR3 nucleotide sequence: TGTGCCAGCGGGATCGGACAGGACACTCAAGCTTTCTTT. Translated, it gives CASGIGQDTQAFF.

This clone was observed a single time. V and J are TRBV6-1 and TRBJ1-2; 9 nucleotides agree with TRBD1. V was clipped by 0 bases and J by 0 bases; unmatched bases: 8. Germline lookup yields CDR1 MNHNS and CDR2 SASEGT. The CDR3 extends over 18 amino acids. CDR3 protein: CASSEAGTGLSANYGYTF. The CDR3, as DNA: TGTGCCAGCAGTGAAGCCGGGACAGGGTTGAGCGCTAACTATGGCTACACCTTC.

J is TRBJ2-1 and V is TRBV4-3; no definite D call. This CDR3 spans 15 amino acids. Germline-derived CDR1 and CDR2 are LGHNA and YSLEER. With 0 bases removed from V and 0 bases from J, the gap between germline ends came to 6 bases. This CDR3 reads CASSQERYSYNEQFF. The CDR3 nucleotides read TGCGCCAGCAGCCAAGAACGGTACTCCTACAATGAGCAGTTCTTC.

The V gene is TRBV19, the J gene TRBJ2-7; D perhaps matches TRBD2 (5 bases). Germline CDR1 is LNHDA and CDR2 is SQIVND (reference sequence). V lost 6 bases and J 3 bases, leaving 15 bases between the germline ends. The CDR3 is 14 amino acids. The CDR3 loop reads CASSNRGANYEQYF. The DNA of the CDR3 is TGTGCCAGTAGCAACCGGGGAGCAAACTACGAGCAGTACTTC.

The CDR3 DNA follows: TGCGCCAGCAGCTTCATAGCGGGAGCGGCCGGGGAGCTGTTTTTT. Translating it yields CASSFIAGAAGELFF. The chain carries TRBV5-1 and TRBJ2-2, with 9 bases lining up with TRBD2. Losses at the gene ends were 2 bases for V and 6 bases for J; bases not matched to a gene: 5. Germline CDR1 and CDR2: SGHRS and YFSETQ. The CDR3 totals 15 residues.

This rearrangement joins TRBV29-1 to TRBJ2-7; D is uncertain. This CDR3 spans 12 amino acids. V dropped 6 bases and J dropped 7 bases, with 16 bases sitting between them. Germline CDR1 is SQVTM and CDR2 is ANQGSEA. Here the CDR3 reads CSVPGEAGEQYF. The CDR3 DNA follows: TGCAGCGTCCCTGGCGAAGCTGGGGAGCAGTACTTC.

V and J are TRBV12-2 and TRBJ1-2. TRBV12-2 is labeled a pseudogene. This CDR3 spans 14 amino acids. CDR3 residues: CASRSHGGRNGYTF. The CDR3, as DNA: TGTGCAAGTCGCTCCCATGGGGGAAGGAATGGCTACACCTTC.

The V call is TRBV7-9, the J call TRBJ1-4; D is undetermined. Germline loops: CDR1 SEHNR, CDR2 FQNEAQ (reference sequence). V dropped 6 bases and J dropped 0 bases, with 11 bases sitting between them. The CDR3 has 15 amino acids. For the CDR3, the DNA is TGTGCCAGCAGTTCCCGGCAGGCAACTAATGAAAAACTGTTTTTT. This sequence encodes CASSSRQATNEKLFF.

This chain uses TRBV6-1 with TRBJ2-2; D is tentatively TRBD1 or TRBD2 (5 bases each). Germline-derived CDR1 and CDR2 are MNHNS and SASEGT. The CDR3 is made up of 17 amino acids. V lost 1 base and J 2 bases, leaving 14 bases between the germline ends. The CDR3 bases are TGTGCCAGCAGTGAAGTTCCCGGGACGGGAAACACCGGGGAGCTGTTTTTT. The encoded protein is CASSEVPGTGNTGELFF.

This clone showed up just a few times. This chain joins TRBV30 and TRBJ1-1, with D unclear. This CDR3 region has 13 residues. Per the germline V gene, CDR1 is GTSNPN and CDR2 is SVGIG (reference sequence). The V gene lost 4 bases and the J gene lost 6 bases, with 15 bases spanning the gap. The CDR3, as DNA: TGTGCCTGGACCCGAGGGCCCGGGTCTGAAGCTTTCTTT. Protein: CAWTRGPGSEAFF.

The chain uses TRBV6-5 and TRBJ1-2; D gene uncertain. V was clipped by 0 bases and J by 1 base, with 9 bases between them. This CDR3 spans 15 amino acids. Germline values: CDR1 MNHEY, CDR2 SVGAGI. CDR3 amino acids: CASSYSARRNYGYTF. The CDR3 region has the DNA TGTGCCAGCAGTTACTCGGCCCGCCGTAACTATGGCTACACCTTC.

The V and J genes are TRBV30 and TRBJ2-2; D call uncertain. V gave up 3 bases and J gave up 7 bases, with 18 bases separating them. From germline, CDR1 is GTSNPN and CDR2 SVGIG (reference sequence). CDR3 length equals 15 residues. DNA for the CDR3: TGTGCCTGGAGGTATAGGCAGGTATCCCACGGGGAGCTGTTTTTT. As protein: CAWRYRQVSHGELFF. The variable domain in full, with the rest retrieved from reference TRBV30 and TRBJ2-2, is SQTIHQWPATLVQPVGSPLSLECTVEGTSNPNLYWYRQAAGRGLQLLFYSVGIGQISSEVPQNLSASRPQDRQFILSSKKLLLSDSGFYLCAWRYRQVSHGELFFGEGSRLTVL.

V and J are TRBV11-2 and TRBJ2-4; 7 bases are shared with TRBD1. Germline V gene data show CDR1 as SGHAT and CDR2 as FQNNGV. Trimming at V came to 1 base and at J to 7 bases, leaving 4 bases not matched to a gene. CDR3 length: 14 residues. CDR3: CASSLGTGRNIQYF. The CDR3 coding sequence is TGTGCCAGCAGCTTAGGGACAGGAAGGAACATTCAGTACTTC.